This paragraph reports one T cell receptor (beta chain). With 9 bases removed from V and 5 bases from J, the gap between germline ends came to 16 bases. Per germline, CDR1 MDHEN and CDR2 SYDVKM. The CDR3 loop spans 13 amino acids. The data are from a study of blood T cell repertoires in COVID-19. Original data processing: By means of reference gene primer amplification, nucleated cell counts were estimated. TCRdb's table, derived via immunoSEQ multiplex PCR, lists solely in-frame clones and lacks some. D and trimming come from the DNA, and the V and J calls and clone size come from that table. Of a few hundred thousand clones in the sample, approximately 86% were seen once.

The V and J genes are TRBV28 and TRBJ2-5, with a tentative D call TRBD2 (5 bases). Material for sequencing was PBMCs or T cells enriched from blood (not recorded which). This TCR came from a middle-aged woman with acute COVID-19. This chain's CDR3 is CASRTPPTETQYF. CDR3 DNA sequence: TGTGCCAGTCGGACTCCTCCGACGGAGACCCAGTACTTC.